These T cell receptor beta chains were read from a single sample in a study of patients with pleural tuberculosis. TCRdb called the reads again in MiXCR, with one record for every CDR3 protein. The profile covers 25,000 to 30,000 distinct CDR3 sequences, with over 15% appearing a single time and about 4% taken by the ten largest. Specimen: peripheral blood. The source of these receptors is a human donor with pleural tuberculosis. CDR3s leave out the opening cysteine and the closing phenylalanine or tryptophan.

J gene: TRBJ1-1
V gene: TRBV28
CDR3 protein: ASSFMDREAF

J gene: TRBJ2-4
V gene: TRBV4-1
CDR3 protein: ASSQTGQGKNIQY

J gene: TRBJ2-3
V gene: TRBV4-1
CDR3 protein: ASSQVASVADTQY

J gene: TRBJ2-3
V gene: TRBV20-1
CDR3 protein: SASYGTSDTQY

J gene: TRBJ1-6
V gene: TRBV7-6
CDR3 protein: ASSLDFQGNSPLH

J gene: TRBJ2-3
V gene: TRBV18
CDR3 protein: ASSPPGLAGGSSTDTQY

J gene: TRBJ1-5
V gene: TRBV27
CDR3 protein: ASSSPGQGGKNRPQH

J gene: TRBJ2-3
V gene: TRBV7-2
CDR3 protein: ASSSVVTAADTQY

J gene: TRBJ1-5
V gene: TRBV2
CDR3 protein: ASKRGLDQPQH

J gene: TRBJ1-3
V gene: TRBV29-1
CDR3 protein: SVSSGNTIY